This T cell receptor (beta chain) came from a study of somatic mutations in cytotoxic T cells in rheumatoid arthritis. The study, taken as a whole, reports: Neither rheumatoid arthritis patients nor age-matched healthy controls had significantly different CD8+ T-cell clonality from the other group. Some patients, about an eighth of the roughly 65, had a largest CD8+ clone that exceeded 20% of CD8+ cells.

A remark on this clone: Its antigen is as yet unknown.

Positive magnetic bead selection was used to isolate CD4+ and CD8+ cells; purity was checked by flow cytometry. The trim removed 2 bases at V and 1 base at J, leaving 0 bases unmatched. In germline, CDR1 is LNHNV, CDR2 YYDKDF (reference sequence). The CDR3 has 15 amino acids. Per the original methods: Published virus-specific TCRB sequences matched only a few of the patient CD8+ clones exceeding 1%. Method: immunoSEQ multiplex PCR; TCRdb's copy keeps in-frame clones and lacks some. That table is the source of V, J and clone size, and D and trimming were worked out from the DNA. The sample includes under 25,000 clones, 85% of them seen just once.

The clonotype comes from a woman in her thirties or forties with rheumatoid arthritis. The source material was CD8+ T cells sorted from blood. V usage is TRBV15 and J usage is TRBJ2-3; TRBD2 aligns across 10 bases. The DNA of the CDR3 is TGTGCCACCAGCAGACTAGCGGGGGGCACAGATACGCAGTATTTT. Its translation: CATSRLAGGTDTQYF.